These 3 T cell receptor beta chains were all obtained from the same sample, sequenced in a study of molecular identifiers for immune sequencing clone quantification. Using its own MiXCR run on the PCR reads, TCRdb lists one record per CDR3 protein. The data show about 510,000 distinct CDR3 sequences, over 20% seen once. Sequenced material: naive CD8+ T cells from blood, with Jurkat cell RNA spiked in. Documented subset: FACS-sorted CD8+CD4-CCR7+CD45RA+ naive T cells. The receptor source for this set is a human donor in good health. Some libraries in this study had Jurkat cell RNA spiked in.

The chain recombines TRBV30 with TRBJ2-7; maybe TRBD2 (5 bases). V dropped 3 bases and J dropped 3 bases, with 12 bases sitting between them. CDR1 and CDR2 (germline): GTSNPN, SVGIG (reference sequence). CDR3 length equals 13 residues. The CDR3, as DNA: TGTGCCTGGAGCCAGGACGGAGGCTACGAGCAGTACTTC. It codes for CAWSQDGGYEQYF.

This clonotype came up many times. The rearrangement links TRBV11-2 to TRBJ1-1, with D unclear. V was cut by 10 bases and J by 0 bases, with 6 bases left in between. CDR3 length equals 11 residues. Germline V gene lookup returns CDR1 SGHAT and CDR2 FQNNGV. CDR3 sequence: CAITVNTEAFF. The CDR3 nucleotides are TGTGCCATTACAGTGAACACTGAAGCTTTCTTT.

This chain links TRBV4-3 with TRBJ2-5; D is uncertain. CDR1 is LGHNA, CDR2 YSLEER, per germline. V gave up 0 bases and J gave up 2 bases, with 13 bases separating them. The length of the CDR3 is 16 residues. In DNA form, the CDR3 reads TGCGCCAGCAGCCAAGAGACGACAAGACCTCAAGAGACCCAGTACTTC. This encodes CASSQETTRPQETQYF.